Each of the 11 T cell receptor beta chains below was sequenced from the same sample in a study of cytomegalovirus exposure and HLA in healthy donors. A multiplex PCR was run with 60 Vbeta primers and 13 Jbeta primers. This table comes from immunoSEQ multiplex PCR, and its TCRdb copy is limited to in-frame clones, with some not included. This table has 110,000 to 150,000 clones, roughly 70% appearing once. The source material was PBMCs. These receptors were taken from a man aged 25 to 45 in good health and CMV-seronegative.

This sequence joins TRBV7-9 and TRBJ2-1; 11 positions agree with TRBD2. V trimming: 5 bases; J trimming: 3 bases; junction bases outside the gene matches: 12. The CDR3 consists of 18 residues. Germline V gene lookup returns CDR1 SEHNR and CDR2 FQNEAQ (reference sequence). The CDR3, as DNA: TGTGCCAGCAGCCCATCGATTAAACTAGCGGGGGTCTACAATGAGCAGTTCTTC. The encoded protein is CASSPSIKLAGVYNEQFF.

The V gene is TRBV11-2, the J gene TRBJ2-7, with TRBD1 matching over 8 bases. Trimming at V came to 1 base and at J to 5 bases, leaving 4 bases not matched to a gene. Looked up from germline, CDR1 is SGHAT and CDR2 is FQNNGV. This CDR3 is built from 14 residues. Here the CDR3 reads CASSLGDRGHEQYF. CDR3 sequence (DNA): TGTGCCAGCAGCTTAGGAGACAGGGGTCACGAGCAGTACTTC. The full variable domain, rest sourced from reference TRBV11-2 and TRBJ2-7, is EAGVAQSPRYKIIEKRQSVAFWCNPISGHATLYWYQQILGQGPKLLIQFQNNGVVDDSQLPKDRFSAERLKGVDSTLKIQPAKLEDSAVYLCASSLGDRGHEQYFGPGTRLTVT.

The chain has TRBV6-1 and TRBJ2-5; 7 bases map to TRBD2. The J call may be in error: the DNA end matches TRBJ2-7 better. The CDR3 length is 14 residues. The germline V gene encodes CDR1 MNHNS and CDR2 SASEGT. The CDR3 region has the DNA TGTGCCAGCATTAAACCCGGGAGGCCCTACGAGCAGTACTTC. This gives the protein CASIKPGRPYEQYF.

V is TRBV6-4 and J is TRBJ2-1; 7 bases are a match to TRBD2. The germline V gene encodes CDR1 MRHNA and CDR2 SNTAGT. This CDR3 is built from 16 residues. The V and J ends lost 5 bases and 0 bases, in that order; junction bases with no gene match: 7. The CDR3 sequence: CASSLRTSSSYNEQFF. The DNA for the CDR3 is TGTGCCAGCAGTCTACGGACTAGTTCCTCCTACAATGAGCAGTTCTTC.

Here the CDR3 DNA reads TGTGCCAGCAGCGTACAACCCTCGGGAGAGACCCAGTACTTC. Encoded protein: CASSVQPSGETQYF. The chain employs TRBV9 and TRBJ2-5; no clear D gene. Germline loops: CDR1 SGDLS, CDR2 YYNGEE. V dropped 1 base and J dropped 4 bases, with 11 bases sitting between them. The CDR3 loop spans 14 amino acids.

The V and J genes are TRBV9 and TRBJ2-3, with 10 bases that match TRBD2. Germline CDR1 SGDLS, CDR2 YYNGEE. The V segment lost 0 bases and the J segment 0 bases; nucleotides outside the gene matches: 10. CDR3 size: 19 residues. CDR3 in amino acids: CASSVGLAGRTTSTDTQYF. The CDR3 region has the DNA TGTGCCAGCAGCGTAGGACTAGCGGGTAGAACCACTAGCACAGATACGCAGTATTTT. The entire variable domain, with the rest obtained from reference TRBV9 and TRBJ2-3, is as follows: DSGVTQTPKHLITATGQRVTLRCSPRSGDLSVYWYQQSLDQGLQFLIQYYNGEERAKGNILERFSAQQFPDLHSELNLSSLELGDSALYFCASSVGLAGRTTSTDTQYFGPGTRLTVL.

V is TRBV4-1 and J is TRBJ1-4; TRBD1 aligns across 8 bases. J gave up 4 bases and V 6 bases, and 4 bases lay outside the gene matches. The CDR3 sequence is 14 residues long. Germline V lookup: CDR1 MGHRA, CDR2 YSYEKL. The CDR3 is CASSQGTGNEKLFF. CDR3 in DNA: TGCGCCAGCAGTCAGGGGACAGGTAATGAAAAACTGTTTTTT.

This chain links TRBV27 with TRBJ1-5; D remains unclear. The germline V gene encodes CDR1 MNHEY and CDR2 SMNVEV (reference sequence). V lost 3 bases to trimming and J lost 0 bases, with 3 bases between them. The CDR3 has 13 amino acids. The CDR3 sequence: CASSFYSNQPQHF. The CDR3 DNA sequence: TGTGCCAGCAGTTTCTATAGCAATCAGCCCCAGCATTTT.

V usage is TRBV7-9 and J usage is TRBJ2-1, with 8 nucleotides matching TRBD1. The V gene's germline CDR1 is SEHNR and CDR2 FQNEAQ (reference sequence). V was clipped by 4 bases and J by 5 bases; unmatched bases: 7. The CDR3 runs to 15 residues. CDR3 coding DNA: TGTGCCAGCAGCTCACCGGGACAGGACAACAATGAGCAGTTCTTC. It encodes CASSSPGQDNNEQFF.

This CDR3 reads CASRQGREQYF. The CDR3 DNA reads as TGTGCCAGCCGACAGGGGCGGGAGCAGTACTTC. The genes are TRBV28 and TRBJ2-7; 8 bases agree with TRBD1. Germline V gives CDR1 MDHEN, CDR2 SYDVKM. CDR3 length: 11 residues. Trimming removed 8 bases from V and 7 bases from J; junction bases left unmatched: 4.

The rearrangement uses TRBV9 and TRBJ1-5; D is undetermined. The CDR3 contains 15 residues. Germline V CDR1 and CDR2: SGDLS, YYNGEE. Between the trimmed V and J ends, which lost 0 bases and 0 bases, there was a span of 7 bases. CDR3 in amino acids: CASSVGDYSNQPQHF. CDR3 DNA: TGTGCCAGCAGCGTAGGAGACTATAGCAATCAGCCCCAGCATTTT.